This T cell receptor (beta chain) was sequenced for a study of shared clonotypes between healthy human individuals. Looked up from germline, CDR1 is MDHEN and CDR2 is SYDVKM. The CDR3 totals 19 residues. V dropped 1 base and J dropped 5; count of bases not matched to a gene: 9. Sequencing was performed with immunoSEQ multiplex PCR; in TCRdb, only in-frame clones are kept and a portion is missing. The data contain 550,000 to 650,000 clones, approximately 96% of them singletons. CD45RO-negative, CCR7-selected cells formed the naive CD8 fraction, which excluded terminally differentiated effector memory CD45RA+ cells.

The chain recombines TRBV28 with TRBJ2-2; 14 bases are a match to TRBD2. The specimen was naive CD8+ T cells sorted from blood. This TCR was recovered from a woman aged 25 to 45 in good health. The CDR3 coding sequence is TGTGCCAGCAGTTTATTCCCCGGACTAGCGGGGGGAGGGACCGGGGAGCTGTTTTTT. Its translation: CASSLFPGLAGGGTGELFF.